This T cell receptor (beta chain) was identified in a study of vaccination effects on CD4 cells after COVID-19. The overall study: The cohort was immunized with two doses of either the BNT162b2 or mRNA-1273 vaccine. Study-wide points: After vaccination, at late timepoints, clones induced by infection and by vaccine contracted markedly.

The assay was immunoSEQ multiplex PCR, and TCRdb's table has in-frame clones only and misses some. This sample has tens of thousands of clones; around 86% occur once, and the top ten carry 2.4%. Within the ViraFEST assay, antigen-specific CD4+ T cells underwent expansion with viral peptide pools prior to sequencing. Subsequent to a culture period of more than 9 days, CD4+ T cells were isolated. Note on this clone: Its antigen is still unknown.

With V trimmed by 6 bases and J by 2 bases, 8 bases remained unmatched. This CDR3 is built from 14 residues. From germline, CDR1 is SQVTM and CDR2 ANQGSEA. The sequencing here drew on CD4+ T cells from PBMCs cultured with HCoV-229E spike peptides, taken before COVID-19 vaccination. This receptor was identified in a human donor who received a COVID-19 vaccine. The J gene is TRBJ1-2, the V gene TRBV29-1, with 8 bases identical to TRBD1. CDR3 region: CSVGGGQANYGYTF. In DNA form, the CDR3 reads TGCAGCGTGGGGGGGGGACAGGCCAACTATGGCTACACCTTC.